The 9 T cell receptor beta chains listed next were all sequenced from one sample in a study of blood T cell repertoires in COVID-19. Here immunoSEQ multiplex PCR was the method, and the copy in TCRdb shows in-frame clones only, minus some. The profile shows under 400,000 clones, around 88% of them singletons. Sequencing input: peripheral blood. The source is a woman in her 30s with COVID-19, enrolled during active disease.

The CDR3 region has the DNA TGTGCCAGCAGCTCCCCCTTAGCGGGGGTCACAGATACGCAGTATTTT. It is translated as CASSSPLAGVTDTQYF. The chain carries TRBV11-3 and TRBJ2-3; TRBD2 agrees at 9 bases. The germline CDR1 and CDR2 sequences are SGHNT and YENEEA. V was clipped by 4 bases and J by 2 bases; unmatched bases: 7. CDR3 length: 16 residues.

CDR3 sequence: CASSPPRGKDNEQFF. As DNA, the CDR3 is TGTGCCAGCAGCCCCCCCAGGGGGAAGGACAATGAGCAGTTCTTC. The chain employs TRBV7-9 and TRBJ2-1; TRBD1 agrees at 7 bases. Germline lookup yields CDR1 SEHNR and CDR2 FQNEAQ (reference sequence). With V trimmed by 5 bases and J by 5 bases, 9 bases remained unmatched. This CDR3 is 15 amino acids long.

CDR3: CASGSPGITGELFF. In nucleotides, the CDR3 is TGTGCCAGCGGATCGCCGGGAATCACCGGGGAGCTGTTTTTT. The chain is built from TRBV2 and TRBJ2-2, with D perhaps matching TRBD2 (5 bases). The CDR3 loop spans 14 amino acids. Germline V gene data show CDR1 as SNHLY and CDR2 as FYNNEI. Trimming removed 8 bases at V and 4 bases at J, with 14 bases between.

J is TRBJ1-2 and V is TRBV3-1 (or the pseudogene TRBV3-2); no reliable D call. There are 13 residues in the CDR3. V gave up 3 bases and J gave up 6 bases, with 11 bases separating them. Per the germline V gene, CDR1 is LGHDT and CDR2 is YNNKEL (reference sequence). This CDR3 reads CASSHRGGDGYTF. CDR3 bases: TGTGCCAGCAGCCACCGGGGTGGCGATGGCTACACCTTC.

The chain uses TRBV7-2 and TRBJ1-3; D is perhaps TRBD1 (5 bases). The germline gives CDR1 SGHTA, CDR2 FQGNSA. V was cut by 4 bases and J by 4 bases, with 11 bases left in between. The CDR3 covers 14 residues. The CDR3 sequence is CASSSQGYGNTIYF. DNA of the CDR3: TGTGCCAGCAGCTCCCAGGGCTACGGAAACACCATATATTTT.

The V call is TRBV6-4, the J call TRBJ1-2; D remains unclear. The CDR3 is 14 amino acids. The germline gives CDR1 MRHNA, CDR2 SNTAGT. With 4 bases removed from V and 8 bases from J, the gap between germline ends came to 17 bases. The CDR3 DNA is TGTGCCAGCAGTGTGGCAGCAGGTTCCCCAGGCTACACCTTC. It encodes CASSVAAGSPGYTF.

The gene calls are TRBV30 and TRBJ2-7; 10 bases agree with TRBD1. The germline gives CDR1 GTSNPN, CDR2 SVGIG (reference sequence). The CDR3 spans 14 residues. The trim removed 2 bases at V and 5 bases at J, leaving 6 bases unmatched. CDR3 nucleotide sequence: TGTGCCTGGAGTTCCGGGACAGGGGCCCACGAGCAGTACTTC. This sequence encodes CAWSSGTGAHEQYF.

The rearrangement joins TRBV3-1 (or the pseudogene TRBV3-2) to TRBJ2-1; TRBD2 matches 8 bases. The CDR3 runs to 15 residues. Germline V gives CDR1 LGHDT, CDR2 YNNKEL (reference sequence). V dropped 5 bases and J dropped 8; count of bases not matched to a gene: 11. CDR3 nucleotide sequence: TGTGCCAGCAGCTTTTCCGGGACTAGATCTCATGAGCAGTTCTTC. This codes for CASSFSGTRSHEQFF.

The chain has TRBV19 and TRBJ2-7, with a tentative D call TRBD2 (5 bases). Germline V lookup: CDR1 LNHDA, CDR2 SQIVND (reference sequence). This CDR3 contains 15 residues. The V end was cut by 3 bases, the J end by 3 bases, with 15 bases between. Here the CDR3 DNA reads TGTGCCAGTAGTATGCTTGGCGGGCACCTCTACGAGCAGTACTTC. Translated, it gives CASSMLGGHLYEQYF.